This TCR beta chain was sequenced in a study of blood T cell repertoires in COVID-19. The CDR3 extends over 15 amino acids. The junction had 7 bases not matched to a gene; V was cut back by 5 bases and J by 4 bases. Germline values: CDR1 SGHVS, CDR2 FQNEAQ. Study processing details: The authors estimated nucleated cell counts from reference gene primer amplification. Assay used: immunoSEQ multiplex PCR; TCRdb lists only in-frame clones, some missing. That table is the source of V, J and clone size, and D and trimming were worked out from the DNA. The sample records 120,000 or so clones, around 81% being singletons.

V is TRBV7-8 and J is TRBJ1-4; 7 bases match TRBD1. Sequenced: peripheral blood. The sequence derives from a young man with COVID-19, enrolled during active disease. CDR3 nucleotide sequence: TGTGCCAGCAGCCCGATCGACAGGGTTAATGAAAAACTGTTTTTT. Translating it yields CASSPIDRVNEKLFF.